This T cell receptor beta chain came from a study of control samples from healthy donors and cancer patients (dated by TCRdb to the early 2020s). Library generation was performed with the immunoSEQ multiplex PCR assay. TCRdb holds this immuneACCESS table with in-frame rearrangements only. Some clones are missing; in checked studies, unresolved V genes explain under half, and the rest has no known cause. This sample gives 82,000 or so clones in total; roughly 94% of them show up just once. 4.5% to 6% of the sample goes to the ten largest clones. Turning to this clone: Its specific antigen is unknown. Within one base of it there is no much larger clone, and no base qualities were kept.

The junction carries 14 bases between V and J, which are trimmed by 5 bases and 7 bases respectively. From the cysteine up to the phenylalanine, the CDR3 has a length of 13 residues. Just the 39-base CDR3 DNA is kept, in frame starting at base 1. The germline V gene gives CDR1 as SGHAT and CDR2 as FQNNGV. Recombination connected TRBV11-2 to TRBJ1-2; the D gene identity is not certain. The sequenced sample consisted of blood. The sequence derives from a woman in her late teens or twenties in good health. The DNA reads TGTGCCAGCAGCCAGGCCCAGGTCACTGGCTACACCTTC. The resulting protein is CASSQAQVTGYTF. Beyond the CDR3, the reference TRBV11-2 and TRBJ1-2 genes provide the residues; the full variable domain reads: EAGVAQSPRYKIIEKRQSVAFWCNPISGHATLYWYQQILGQGPKLLIQFQNNGVVDDSQLPKDRFSAERLKGVDSTLKIQPAKLEDSAVYLCASSQAQVTGYTFGSGTRLTVV.